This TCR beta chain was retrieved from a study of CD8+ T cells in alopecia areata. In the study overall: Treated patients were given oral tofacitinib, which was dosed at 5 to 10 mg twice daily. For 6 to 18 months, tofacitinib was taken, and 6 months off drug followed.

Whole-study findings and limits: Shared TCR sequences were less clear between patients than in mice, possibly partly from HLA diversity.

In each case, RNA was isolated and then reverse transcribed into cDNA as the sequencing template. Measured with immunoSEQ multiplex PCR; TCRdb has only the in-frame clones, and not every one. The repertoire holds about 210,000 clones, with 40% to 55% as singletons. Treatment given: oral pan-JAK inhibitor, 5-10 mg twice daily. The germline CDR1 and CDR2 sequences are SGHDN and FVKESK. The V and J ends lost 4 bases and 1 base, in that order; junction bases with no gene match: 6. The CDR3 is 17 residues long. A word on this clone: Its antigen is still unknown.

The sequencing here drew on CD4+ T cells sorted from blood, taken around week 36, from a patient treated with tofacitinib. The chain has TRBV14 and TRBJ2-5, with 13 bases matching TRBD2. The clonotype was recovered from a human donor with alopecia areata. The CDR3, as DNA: TGTGCCAGCAGCCGGACTAGCGGGAGATGGGTCCAAGAGACCCAGTACTTC. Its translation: CASSRTSGRWVQETQYF.